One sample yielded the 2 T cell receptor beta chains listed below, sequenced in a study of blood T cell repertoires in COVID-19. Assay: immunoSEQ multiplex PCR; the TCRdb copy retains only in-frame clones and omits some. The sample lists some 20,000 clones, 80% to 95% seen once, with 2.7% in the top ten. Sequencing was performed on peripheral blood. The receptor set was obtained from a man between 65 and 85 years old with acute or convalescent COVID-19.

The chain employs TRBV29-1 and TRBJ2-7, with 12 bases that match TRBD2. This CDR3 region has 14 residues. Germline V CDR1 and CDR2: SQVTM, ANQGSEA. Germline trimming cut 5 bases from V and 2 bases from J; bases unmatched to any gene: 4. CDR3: CSVRTSGNPYEQYF. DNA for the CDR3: TGCAGCGTTCGGACTAGCGGGAACCCCTACGAGCAGTACTTC.

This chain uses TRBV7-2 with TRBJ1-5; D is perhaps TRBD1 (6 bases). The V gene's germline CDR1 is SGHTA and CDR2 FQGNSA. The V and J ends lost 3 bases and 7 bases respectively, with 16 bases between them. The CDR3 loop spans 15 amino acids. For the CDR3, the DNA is TGTGCCAGCAGCTTTTCAGGGGAAGTTTGGCAGCCCCAGCATTTT. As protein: CASSFSGEVWQPQHF.